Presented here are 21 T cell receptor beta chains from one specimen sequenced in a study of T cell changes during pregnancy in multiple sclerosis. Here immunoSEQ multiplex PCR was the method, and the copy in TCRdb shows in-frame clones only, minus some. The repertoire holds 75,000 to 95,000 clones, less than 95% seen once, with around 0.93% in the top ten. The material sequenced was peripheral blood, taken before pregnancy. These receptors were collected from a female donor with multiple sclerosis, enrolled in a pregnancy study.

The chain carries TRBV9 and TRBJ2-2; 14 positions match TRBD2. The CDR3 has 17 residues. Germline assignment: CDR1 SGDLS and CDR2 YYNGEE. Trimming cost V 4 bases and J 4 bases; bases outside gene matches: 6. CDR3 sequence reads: CASSTRTSGRTTGELFF. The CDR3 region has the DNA TGTGCCAGCAGCACCCGGACTAGCGGGAGGACCACCGGGGAGCTGTTTTTT. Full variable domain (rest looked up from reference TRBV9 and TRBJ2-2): DSGVTQTPKHLITATGQRVTLRCSPRSGDLSVYWYQQSLDQGLQFLIQYYNGEERAKGNILERFSAQQFPDLHSELNLSSLELGDSALYFCASSTRTSGRTTGELFFGEGSRLTVL.

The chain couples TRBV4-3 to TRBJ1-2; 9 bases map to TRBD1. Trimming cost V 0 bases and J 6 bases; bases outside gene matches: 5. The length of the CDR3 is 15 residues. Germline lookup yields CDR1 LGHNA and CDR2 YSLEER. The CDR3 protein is CASSQDKGQGHGYTF. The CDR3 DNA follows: TGCGCCAGCAGCCAAGATAAGGGACAGGGTCATGGCTACACCTTC.

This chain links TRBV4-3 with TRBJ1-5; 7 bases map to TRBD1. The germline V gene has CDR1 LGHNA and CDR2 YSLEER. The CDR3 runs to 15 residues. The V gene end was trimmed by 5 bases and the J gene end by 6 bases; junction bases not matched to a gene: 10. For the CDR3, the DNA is TGCGCCAGCAGCGTCGGGACAGCCCCCGGTCAGCCCCAGCATTTT. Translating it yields CASSVGTAPGQPQHF.

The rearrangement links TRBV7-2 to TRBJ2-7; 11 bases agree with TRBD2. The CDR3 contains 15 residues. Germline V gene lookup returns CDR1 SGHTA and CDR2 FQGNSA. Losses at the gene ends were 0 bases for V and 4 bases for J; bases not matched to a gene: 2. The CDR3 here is CASSLASGGEYEQYF. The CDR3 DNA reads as TGTGCCAGCAGCTTAGCTAGCGGGGGGGAGTACGAGCAGTACTTC.

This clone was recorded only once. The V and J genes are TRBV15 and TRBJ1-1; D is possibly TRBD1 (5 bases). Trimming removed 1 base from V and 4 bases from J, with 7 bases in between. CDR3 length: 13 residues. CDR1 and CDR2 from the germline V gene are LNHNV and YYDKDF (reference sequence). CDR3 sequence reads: CATSRGGGTEAFF. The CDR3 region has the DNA TGTGCCACCAGCAGAGGCGGGGGCACTGAAGCTTTCTTT.

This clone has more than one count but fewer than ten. The CDR3: CASSSRYSYEQYF. Written as DNA, the CDR3 is TGTGCCAGCAGTAGCCGCTACTCCTACGAGCAGTACTTC. The chain uses TRBV7-9 and TRBJ2-7; no clear D. V lost 6 bases and J 0 bases, leaving 9 bases between the germline ends. Looked up from germline, CDR1 is SEHNR and CDR2 is FQNEAQ (reference sequence). This CDR3 has 13 residues.

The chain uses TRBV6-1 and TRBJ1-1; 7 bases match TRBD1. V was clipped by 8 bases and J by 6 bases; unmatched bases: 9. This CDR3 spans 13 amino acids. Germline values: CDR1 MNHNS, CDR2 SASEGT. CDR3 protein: CASWDRAQPEAFF. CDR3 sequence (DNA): TGTGCCAGCTGGGACAGAGCCCAACCTGAAGCTTTCTTT.

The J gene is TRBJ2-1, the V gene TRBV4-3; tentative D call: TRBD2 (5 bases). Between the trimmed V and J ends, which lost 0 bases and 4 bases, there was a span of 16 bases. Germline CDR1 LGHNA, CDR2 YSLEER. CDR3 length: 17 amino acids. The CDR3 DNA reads TGCGCCAGCAGCCAAGATGAGTTAGGTTGGGAGTACAATGAGCAGTTCTTC. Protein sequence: CASSQDELGWEYNEQFF.

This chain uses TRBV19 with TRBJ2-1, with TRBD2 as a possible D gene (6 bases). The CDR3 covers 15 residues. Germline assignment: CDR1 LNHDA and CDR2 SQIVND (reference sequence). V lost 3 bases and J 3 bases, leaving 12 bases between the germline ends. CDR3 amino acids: CASSMMSSGYNEQFF. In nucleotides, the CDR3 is TGTGCCAGTAGTATGATGAGTAGCGGCTACAATGAGCAGTTCTTC. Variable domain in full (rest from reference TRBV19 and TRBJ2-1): DGGITQSPKYLFRKEGQNVTLSCEQNLNHDAMYWYRQDPGQGLRLIYYSQIVNDFQKGDIAEGYSVSREKKESFPLTVTSAQKNPTAFYLCASSMMSSGYNEQFFGPGTRLTVL.

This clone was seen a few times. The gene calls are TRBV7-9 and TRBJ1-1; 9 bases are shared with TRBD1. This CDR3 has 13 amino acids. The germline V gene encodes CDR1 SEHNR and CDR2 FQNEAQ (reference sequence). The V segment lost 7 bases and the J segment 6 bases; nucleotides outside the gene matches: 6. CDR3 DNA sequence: TGTGCCAGCACCAAACAGGGGGCCTCTGAAGCTTTCTTT. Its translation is CASTKQGASEAFF.

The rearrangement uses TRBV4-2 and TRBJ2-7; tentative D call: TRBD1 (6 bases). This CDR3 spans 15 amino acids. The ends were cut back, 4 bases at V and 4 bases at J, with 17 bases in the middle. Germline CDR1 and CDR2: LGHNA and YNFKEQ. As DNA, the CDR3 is TGTGCCAGCAGCCTCAGGGGAGCAGAGGGATACGAGCAGTACTTC. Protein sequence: CASSLRGAEGYEQYF.

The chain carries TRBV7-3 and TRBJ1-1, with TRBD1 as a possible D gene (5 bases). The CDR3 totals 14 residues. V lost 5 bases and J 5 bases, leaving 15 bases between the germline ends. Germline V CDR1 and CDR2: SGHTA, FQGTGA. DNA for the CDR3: TGTGCCAGCAGCCTTCAAAGGTCAGGGACTGAAGCTTTCTTT. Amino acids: CASSLQRSGTEAFF.

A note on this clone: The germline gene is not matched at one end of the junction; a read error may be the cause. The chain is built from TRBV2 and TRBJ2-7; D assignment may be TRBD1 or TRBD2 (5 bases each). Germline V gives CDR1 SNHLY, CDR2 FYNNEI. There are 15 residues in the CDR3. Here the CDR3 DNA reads TGTGCCAGCAGCGAAGGGGCCGGGGTCTCCTACGAGCAGTACTTC. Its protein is CASSEGAGVSYEQYF.

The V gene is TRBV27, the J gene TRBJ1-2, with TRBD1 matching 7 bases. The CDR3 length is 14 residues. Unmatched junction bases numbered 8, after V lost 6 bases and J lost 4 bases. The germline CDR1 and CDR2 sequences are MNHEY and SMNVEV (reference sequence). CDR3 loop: CASSQRGRGYGYTF. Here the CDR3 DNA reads TGTGCCAGCAGCCAGAGGGGGCGCGGCTATGGCTACACCTTC.

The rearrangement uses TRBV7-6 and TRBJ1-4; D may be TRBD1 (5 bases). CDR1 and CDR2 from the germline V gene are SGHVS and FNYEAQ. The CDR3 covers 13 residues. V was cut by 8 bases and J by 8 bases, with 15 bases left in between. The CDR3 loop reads CASAADIAEKLFF. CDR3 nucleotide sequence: TGTGCCAGCGCGGCGGACATCGCCGAAAAACTGTTTTTT.

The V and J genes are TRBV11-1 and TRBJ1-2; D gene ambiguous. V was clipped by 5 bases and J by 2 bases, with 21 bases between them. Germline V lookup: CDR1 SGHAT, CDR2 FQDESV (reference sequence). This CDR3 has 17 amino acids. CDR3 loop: CASSPAGARWRNYGYTF. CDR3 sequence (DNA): TGTGCCAGCAGCCCGGCGGGAGCGAGGTGGAGGAACTATGGCTACACCTTC.

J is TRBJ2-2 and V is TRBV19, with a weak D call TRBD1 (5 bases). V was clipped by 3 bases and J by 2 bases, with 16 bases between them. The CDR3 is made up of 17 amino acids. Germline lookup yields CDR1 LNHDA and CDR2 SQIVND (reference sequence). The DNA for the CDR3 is TGTGCCAGTAGTATTCTTGGACATATCGGTAACACCGGGGAGCTGTTTTTT. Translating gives CASSILGHIGNTGELFF.

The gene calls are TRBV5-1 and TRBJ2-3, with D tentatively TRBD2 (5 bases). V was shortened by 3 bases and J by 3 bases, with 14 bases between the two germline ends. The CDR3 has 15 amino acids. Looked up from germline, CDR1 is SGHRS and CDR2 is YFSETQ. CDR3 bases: TGCGCCAGCAGCTCTGGACGAGGAGGTACAGATACGCAGTATTTT. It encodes CASSSGRGGTDTQYF.

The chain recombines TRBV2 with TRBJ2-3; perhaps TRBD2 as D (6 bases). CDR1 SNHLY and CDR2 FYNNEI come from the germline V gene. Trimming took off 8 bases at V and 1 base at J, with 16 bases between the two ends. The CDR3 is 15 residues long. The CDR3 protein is CASSDGSGRTDTQYF. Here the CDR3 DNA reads TGTGCCAGCTCGGACGGGAGCGGCCGCACAGATACGCAGTATTTT.

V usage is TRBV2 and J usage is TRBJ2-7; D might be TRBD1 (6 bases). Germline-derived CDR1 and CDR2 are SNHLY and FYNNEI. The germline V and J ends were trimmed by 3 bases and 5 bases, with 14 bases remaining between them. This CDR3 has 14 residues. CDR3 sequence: CASSDRRGQDEQYF. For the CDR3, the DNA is TGTGCCAGCAGTGATCGCAGGGGCCAGGACGAGCAGTACTTC.

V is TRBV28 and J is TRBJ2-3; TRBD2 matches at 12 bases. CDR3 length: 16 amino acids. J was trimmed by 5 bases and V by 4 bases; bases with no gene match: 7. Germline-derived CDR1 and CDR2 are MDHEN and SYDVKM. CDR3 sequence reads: CASSSTSGSRGDTQYF. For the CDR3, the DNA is TGTGCCAGCAGTTCGACTAGCGGGAGTAGAGGAGATACGCAGTATTTT.